A single sample gave rise to the 29 T cell receptor beta chains below, sequenced in a study of OX40 agonist ivuxolimab in advanced cancers. Using immunoSEQ multiplex PCR, the repertoire was profiled, and TCRdb retains in-frame clones only, with some absent. The sample holds around 80,000 clones, about 91% seen once. Sequences were derived from CD4+ or CD8+ T cells sorted from blood, sampled in a trial of the OX40 agonist ivuxolimab. The receptors here all came from an adult with an advanced solid tumor such as melanoma, head and neck, liver or kidney cancer.

V is TRBV30 and J is TRBJ1-5; maybe TRBD1 (5 bases). V dropped 0 bases and J dropped 8 bases, with 11 bases sitting between them. The germline CDR1 and CDR2 sequences are GTSNPN and SVGIG (reference sequence). The CDR3 is 13 residues long. CDR3 protein: CAWSVPGLKPQHF. The CDR3 DNA reads as TGTGCCTGGAGTGTACCAGGGTTGAAGCCCCAGCATTTT.

The V gene is TRBV28, the J gene TRBJ1-6; 10 bases align to TRBD1. The trim removed 4 bases at V and 0 bases at J, leaving 3 bases unmatched. This CDR3 is built from 17 residues. Germline CDR1 reads MDHEN; CDR2 reads SYDVKM. In DNA form, the CDR3 reads TGTGCCAGCAGTTCCGGACAGGGGGTCTCCTATAATTCACCCCTCCACTTT. It translates to CASSSGQGVSYNSPLHF. The complete variable domain, with remaining parts taken from reference TRBV28 and TRBJ1-6, reads DVKVTQSSRYLVKRTGEKVFLECVQDMDHENMFWYRQDPGLGLRLIYFSYDVKMKEKGDIPEGYSVSREKKERFSLILESASTNQTSMYLCASSSGQGVSYNSPLHFGNGTRLTVT.

CDR3 region: CASRGITEAFF. Here the CDR3 DNA reads TGTGCCAGCAGGGGAATCACTGAAGCTTTCTTT. The genes are TRBV11-3 and TRBJ1-1; no clear D gene. Germline V gene data show CDR1 as SGHNT and CDR2 as YENEEA. Deletions cut 6 bases from V and 4 bases from J, with 6 bases between. The CDR3 totals 11 residues.

The rearrangement uses TRBV19 and TRBJ2-7; TRBD1 aligns across 8 bases. V trimming: 3 bases; J trimming: 3 bases; junction bases outside the gene matches: 7. CDR3 size: 15 residues. Germline V gene sequence: CDR1 LNHDA, CDR2 SQIVND (reference sequence). This CDR3 is CASSIMSGQDYEQYF. CDR3 bases: TGTGCCAGTAGTATTATGTCGGGACAGGACTACGAGCAGTACTTC.

This sequence joins TRBV9 and TRBJ2-6; 8 bases line up with TRBD1. The germline CDR1 and CDR2 sequences are SGDLS and YYNGEE. Trimming cost V 3 bases and J 2 bases; bases outside gene matches: 4. CDR3 length equals 16 residues. CDR3 region: CASSAVTGAGANVLTF. In DNA, the CDR3 is TGTGCCAGCAGCGCCGTGACAGGGGCTGGGGCCAACGTCCTGACTTTC.

The V gene is TRBV4-1, the J gene TRBJ2-1; D may be TRBD1 or TRBD2 (6 bases each). This CDR3 spans 20 amino acids. In germline, CDR1 is MGHRA, CDR2 YSYEKL. Between the trimmed V and J ends, which lost 0 bases and 0 bases, there was a span of 21 bases. For the CDR3, the DNA is TGCGCCAGCAGCCAAGATGCGAGTGGTGGCGGGACATCCTCCTACAATGAGCAGTTCTTC. Residues: CASSQDASGGGTSSYNEQFF.

The gene calls are TRBV6-4 and TRBJ2-1, with 10 nucleotides matching TRBD2. Germline values: CDR1 MRHNA, CDR2 SNTAGT. V dropped 9 bases and J dropped 3; count of bases not matched to a gene: 5. The CDR3 length is 14 residues. Here the CDR3 DNA reads TGTGCCAGACGGACTAGCGGAGGCTACAATGAGCAGTTCTTC. Its translation: CARRTSGGYNEQFF.

The chain couples TRBV7-2 to TRBJ2-7; 10 bases line up with TRBD2. CDR3 length equals 16 residues. CDR1 is SGHTA, CDR2 FQGNSA, per germline. The trim removed 4 bases at V and 2 bases at J, leaving 8 bases unmatched. CDR3 sequence reads: CASSSLLAGVPYEQYF. The CDR3 coding sequence is TGTGCCAGCAGCTCGCTGCTAGCGGGAGTACCCTACGAGCAGTACTTC.

The V gene is TRBV5-1, the J gene TRBJ2-5, with D perhaps TRBD2 (6 bases). The V end lost 6 bases, the J end lost 5 bases, and 14 bases lay between the germline ends. The CDR3 sequence is 13 residues long. From germline, CDR1 is SGHRS and CDR2 YFSETQ. Written as DNA, the CDR3 is TGCGCCAGCACCCCGGGGACTCAGGAGACCCAGTACTTC. Its protein product is CASTPGTQETQYF.

The J gene is TRBJ2-2, the V gene TRBV6-6; D uncertain. Looked up from germline, CDR1 is MNHNY and CDR2 is SVGAGI (reference sequence). The CDR3 is 13 residues long. The V gene lost 0 bases and the J gene lost 6 bases, with 5 bases spanning the gap. CDR3: CASSYSSSGELFF. CDR3 DNA: TGTGCCAGCAGTTACTCCAGTTCCGGGGAGCTGTTTTTT.

The chain joins TRBV16 to TRBJ1-5; tentatively, D is TRBD1 (6 bases). Germline V gene lookup returns CDR1 KGHSY and CDR2 FQNENV. Between the trimmed V and J ends, which lost 0 bases and 2 bases, there was a span of 11 bases. The length of the CDR3 is 16 residues. The CDR3 DNA is TGTGCCAGCAGCCAATCGAGGGGGAGGGGCAATCAGCCCCAGCATTTT. It translates to CASSQSRGRGNQPQHF.

This chain uses TRBV28 with TRBJ2-5; D might be TRBD1 (6 bases). The V gene's germline CDR1 is MDHEN and CDR2 SYDVKM. The CDR3 loop spans 15 amino acids. Trimming took 6 bases from V and 2 from J, leaving 16 bases between them. The CDR3 sequence: CASRLTGTRQETQYF. The CDR3 region has the DNA TGTGCCAGCAGGTTAACCGGGACAAGACAAGAGACCCAGTACTTC.

The chain is built from TRBV11-2 and TRBJ2-1; D is perhaps TRBD2 (5 bases). Trimming removed 4 bases from V and 7 bases from J, with 8 bases in between. The CDR3 loop spans 12 amino acids. The germline gives CDR1 SGHAT, CDR2 FQNNGV. The CDR3: CASSSGENEQFF. In DNA form, the CDR3 reads TGTGCCAGCAGCTCCGGGGAGAATGAGCAGTTCTTC.

This clone was observed once. The V call is TRBV28, the J call TRBJ2-7; D is possibly TRBD1 or TRBD2 (7 bases each). The germline V gene encodes CDR1 MDHEN and CDR2 SYDVKM. The CDR3 sequence is 15 residues long. V lost 8 bases to trimming and J lost 5 bases, with 22 bases between them. The CDR3 nucleotides read TGTGCCAGCCTGTCTCAGGGGGGGGGTGGGGACGAGCAGTACTTC. Translating gives CASLSQGGGGDEQYF.

This rearrangement joins TRBV5-6 to TRBJ2-7; TRBD2 matches at 10 bases. J lost 2 bases, V lost 0 bases, and 5 bases had no gene match. This CDR3 has 16 amino acids. Germline V gives CDR1 SGHDT, CDR2 YYEEEE. The chain's CDR3 is CASSLGLAGHTYEQYF. CDR3 bases: TGTGCCAGCAGCTTGGGACTAGCGGGCCATACCTACGAGCAGTACTTC.

The rearrangement uses TRBV4-3 and TRBJ2-2; D gene ambiguous. Trimming stripped 1 base from V and 7 bases from J, with 13 bases between. The CDR3 is 15 amino acids. CDR1 is LGHNA, CDR2 YSLEER, per germline. DNA of the CDR3: TGCGCCAGCAGCCAAGCCGGACGGGCCGGCGGGGAGCTGTTTTTT. Translating it yields CASSQAGRAGGELFF.

This CDR3 reads CASSLMSAADYNEQFF. For the CDR3, the DNA is TGCGCCAGCAGCTTGATGTCGGCGGCAGACTACAATGAGCAGTTCTTC. The gene calls are TRBV5-1 and TRBJ2-1; D gene ambiguous. The V gene lost 1 base and the J gene lost 3 bases, with 14 bases spanning the gap. Germline V gene lookup returns CDR1 SGHRS and CDR2 YFSETQ. This CDR3 has 16 residues.

This chain joins TRBV18 and TRBJ2-2; TRBD1 matches at 12 bases. Germline V lookup: CDR1 KGHSH, CDR2 LQKENI. This CDR3 has 17 amino acids. J lost 7 bases, V lost 3 bases, and 9 bases had no gene match. The chain's CDR3 is CASSPPFGTGGNGELFF. CDR3 DNA sequence: TGTGCCAGCTCACCCCCGTTCGGGACAGGGGGCAACGGGGAGCTGTTTTTT. Full variable domain (missing parts from reference TRBV18 and TRBJ2-2): NAGVMQNPRHLVRRRGQEARLRCSPMKGHSHVYWYRQLPEEGLKFMVYLQKENIIDESGMPKERFSAEFPKEGPSILRIQQVVRGDSAAYFCASSPPFGTGGNGELFFGEGSRLTVL.

The chain joins TRBV2 to TRBJ2-4; tentatively, D is TRBD1 or TRBD2 (5 bases each). V shed 3 bases and J shed 3 bases, with 12 bases lying between them. Germline V lookup: CDR1 SNHLY, CDR2 FYNNEI. The CDR3 is 15 residues long. Written as DNA, the CDR3 is TGTGCCAGCAGTGATGGGGGAATCGGCAAAAACATTCAGTACTTC. Amino acids: CASSDGGIGKNIQYF.

The V and J genes are TRBV27 and TRBJ1-2; D is perhaps TRBD1 (5 bases). V gave up 3 bases and J gave up 7 bases, with 15 bases separating them. Looked up from germline, CDR1 is MNHEY and CDR2 is SMNVEV (reference sequence). The CDR3 totals 14 residues. This chain's CDR3 is CASSFNGREGGYTF. CDR3 sequence (DNA): TGTGCCAGCAGTTTTAATGGCAGGGAGGGTGGCTACACCTTC.

Here the CDR3 reads CASRNGYTGTEAFF. For the CDR3, the DNA is TGTGCCAGCAGGAATGGGTATACTGGCACTGAAGCTTTCTTT. V and J are TRBV2 and TRBJ1-1; D not certain. This CDR3 has 14 residues. Germline values: CDR1 SNHLY, CDR2 FYNNEI. V was clipped by 6 bases and J by 4 bases, with 15 bases between them.

The chain has TRBV5-1 and TRBJ2-4; D possibly corresponds to TRBD2 (5 bases). Germline values: CDR1 SGHRS, CDR2 YFSETQ. The V end was cut by 4 bases, the J end by 0 bases, with 11 bases between. This CDR3 contains 15 residues. The CDR3 loop is CASSPEALAKNIQYF. DNA for the CDR3: TGCGCCAGCAGCCCGGAGGCACTAGCCAAAAACATTCAGTACTTC.

The chain couples TRBV6-1 to TRBJ2-7; 7 bases line up with TRBD1. From germline, CDR1 is MNHNS and CDR2 SASEGT. The CDR3 has 15 residues. V trimming: 9 bases; J trimming: 2 bases; junction bases outside the gene matches: 13. The CDR3 protein is CASTLQGQIAYEQYF. The CDR3, as DNA: TGTGCCAGTACATTACAGGGACAGATTGCCTACGAGCAGTACTTC.

V is TRBV5-6 and J is TRBJ1-1; D possibly corresponds to TRBD1 (5 bases). The V end was cut by 4 bases, the J end by 6 bases, with 19 bases between. The CDR3 is made up of 15 amino acids. In germline, CDR1 is SGHDT, CDR2 YYEEEE. The CDR3 DNA follows: TGTGCCAGCAGCCCTGGGGCAGGACCCGACGCTGAAGCTTTCTTT. It specifies CASSPGAGPDAEAFF.

The chain recombines TRBV5-6 with TRBJ2-3; D gene uncertain. Germline V gene data show CDR1 as SGHDT and CDR2 as YYEEEE. The CDR3 covers 14 residues. V was clipped by 0 bases and J by 2 bases, with 7 bases between them. In DNA form, the CDR3 reads TGTGCCAGCAGCTTGGGACACCTCACAGATACGCAGTATTTT. This codes for CASSLGHLTDTQYF.

This chain joins TRBV6-5 and TRBJ1-2, with D possibly matching TRBD1 (6 bases). Deletions cut 8 bases from V and 2 bases from J, with 12 bases between. The germline gives CDR1 MNHEY, CDR2 SVGAGI. CDR3 size: 13 residues. The CDR3 reads CASGKQGNYGYTF. The CDR3 region has the DNA TGTGCCAGCGGAAAACAGGGAAACTATGGCTACACCTTC.

V gene TRBV6-4 combines with J gene TRBJ2-7; TRBD1 agrees at 9 bases. This CDR3 has 17 residues. V gave up 4 bases and J gave up 4 bases; unmatched junction bases: 14. The V gene's germline CDR1 is MRHNA and CDR2 SNTAGT. In DNA form, the CDR3 reads TGTGCCAGCAGTGGCTTGGGGACCGGGACAGGGATTTACGAGCAGTACTTC. As protein: CASSGLGTGTGIYEQYF.

The genes are TRBV7-8 and TRBJ2-3, with a possible D match to TRBD2 (6 bases). Trimming stripped 4 bases from V and 2 bases from J, with 13 bases between. The CDR3 spans 15 residues. The germline V gene has CDR1 SGHVS and CDR2 FQNEAQ. The DNA of the CDR3 is TGTGCCAGCAGCTCTCGACTAGGGTTCACAGATACGCAGTATTTT. It specifies CASSSRLGFTDTQYF.

V usage is TRBV6-5 and J usage is TRBJ1-1; the D is unclear. The V end was cut by 7 bases, the J end by 3 bases, with 12 bases between. The CDR3 has 13 amino acids. Germline loops: CDR1 MNHEY, CDR2 SVGAGI. CDR3 DNA: TGTGCCAGCACCCCCCGCCGGGACACTGAAGCTTTCTTT. This encodes CASTPRRDTEAFF.